This TCR beta chain was recovered during a study of blood T cell repertoires in COVID-19. The overall study: Samples representing acute and convalescent COVID-19 were sourced from the United States, Italy and Spain. Sources were T cells, B-cell-depleted T cells, or PBMCs; the material itself was cDNA or gDNA.

Authors' data handling: Nucleated cell number was recorded as an estimate derived from reference gene primer amplification. Profiled with immunoSEQ multiplex PCR; TCRdb holds only in-frame clones, not every one. From that table come the V and J calls and clone size; the DNA was used to work out D and trimming. The sample lists about 54,000 clones; 75% to 95% were seen once. This TCR derives from a woman in her 40s with active COVID-19. The sample was peripheral blood.

CDR3 residues: CASSYSLVPGQGYGNQPQHF. In nucleotides, the CDR3 is TGTGCCAGCAGTTACTCCCTTGTTCCGGGACAGGGGTATGGCAATCAGCCCCAGCATTTT. The chain recombines TRBV6-2 or TRBV6-3 with TRBJ1-5, with 10 nucleotides matching TRBD1. The CDR3 is made up of 20 amino acids. V lost 0 bases to trimming and J lost 2 bases; unmatched junction nucleotides: 13. From germline, CDR1 is MNHEY and CDR2 SVGEGT.